These T cell receptor beta chains were read from a single sample in a study of PD-L1 blockade in urothelial cancer. The table came from immunoSEQ multiplex PCR; TCRdb's copy has only in-frame clones and leaves some out. Here the sample spans tens of thousands of clones, about four fifths being singletons. The material was PBMCs, obtained around atezolizumab (anti-PD-L1) treatment. These receptors were obtained from a man in his 70s with urothelial cancer. Each CDR3 is given with its conserved first and last residue. Fields, in order: D gene, V gene, J gene, clone size, CDR3 DNA, CDR3 protein. The D gene is left open where the match is weak. Part of the rows lack a size; the others show once, few, many or a class for expanded clones.

TRBD2	TRBV10-3	TRBJ2-1	NA	TGTGCAACCGGGCGGGAGGGAGCCAATGAGCAGTTCTTC	CATGREGANEQFF
NA	TRBV18	TRBJ1-2	NA	TGTGCCAGCTCACCTCTGGAAGGGGTGGACTATGGCTACACCTTC	CASSPLEGVDYGYTF
NA	TRBV7-2	TRBJ2-3	once	TGTGCCAGCAGCTTAGGTCGGTTATCGCTCACAGATACGCAGTATTTT	CASSLGRLSLTDTQYF
TRBD1	TRBV9	TRBJ1-6	NA	TGTGCCAGCAGCTCACAGGGGTCTTTAAATTCACCCCTCCACTTT	CASSSQGSLNSPLHF
NA	TRBV11-2	TRBJ1-1	once	TGTGCCAGCAGCTTAGATCGCGGCCTACTAGGAGATGAAGCTTTCTTT	CASSLDRGLLGDEAFF
NA	TRBV12-1	TRBJ2-3	NA	TGTGCCAGCAGCTTGGAGGACAGGGGGGATGAAGATACGCAGTATTTT	CASSLEDRGDEDTQYF
NA	TRBV7-2	TRBJ1-4	NA	TGTGCCAGCAGCTTAGACAGGGCCGGTGAAAAACTGTTTTTT	CASSLDRAGEKLFF
TRBD2	TRBV6-1	TRBJ2-1	few	TGTGCCAGCAGTGAGGTCCGACTAGCGGCAGGGGATGAGCAGTTCTTC	CASSEVRLAAGDEQFF
NA	TRBV4-2	TRBJ1-1	once	TGTGCCAGCAGCCAAGTCGTGGCAGGATGGAACACTGAAGCTTTCTTT	CASSQVVAGWNTEAFF
TRBD2	TRBV11-2	TRBJ2-7	NA	TGTGCCAGCAGCTTAGAGGCGGGGGGTGCCGCCGAGCAGTACTTC	CASSLEAGGAAEQYF
NA	TRBV23-1	TRBJ1-5	NA	TGCGCCAGCAGTCAATCGGTGACGGCGGGCAATCAGCCCCAGCATTTT	CASSQSVTAGNQPQHF
NA	TRBV7-9	TRBJ2-5	NA	TGTGCCAGCAGCTTTAACAGGGAAGAGACCCAGTACTTC	CASSFNREETQYF
NA	TRBV9	TRBJ1-2	NA	TGTGCCAGCAGCTCTAGTGGGGGCCGGCGCTATGGCTACACCTTC	CASSSSGGRRYGYTF
TRBD2	TRBV12-5	TRBJ2-1	NA	TGTGCTAGTGGTTTGGAACCCCATTTCCCCCATGGGCTAGCGGGAGTTGATGAGCAGTTCTTC	CASGLEPHFPHGLAGVDEQFF
TRBD1	TRBV11-2	TRBJ1-1	NA	TGTGCCAGCAGCCACCGGGACAGCCAGAACACTGAAGCTTTCTTT	CASSHRDSQNTEAFF
NA	TRBV5-4	TRBJ1-6	NA	TGTGCCAGCAGCCCGAGCGGGGTTTTGCCCCTCCACTTT	CASSPSGVLPLHF
NA	TRBV5-1	TRBJ2-2	NA	TGCGCCAGCAGCTTGGCAGATACCGGGGAGCTGTTTTTT	CASSLADTGELFF
TRBD1	TRBV5-4	TRBJ1-2	few	TGTGCCAGCAGGAATGGATGGCAGGGGGTCGGCTACACCTTC	CASRNGWQGVGYTF
NA	TRBV30	TRBJ1-2	few	TGTGCCTGGAGTGGCCCTGGGGGCAGAGGAGGCTACACCTTC	CAWSGPGGRGGYTF
NA	TRBV13	TRBJ2-2	NA	TGTGCCAGCAGCTTTGGAGGCAGCGGGGAGCTGTTTTTT	CASSFGGSGELFF
NA	TRBV7-9	TRBJ2-2	few	TGTGCCAGCAGCTTAGCGTTAGATAACAGGGAGAACACCGGGGAGCTGTTTTTT	CASSLALDNRENTGELFF
TRBD2	TRBV7-9	TRBJ2-3	NA	TGTGCCAGCAGCCAAGATCTAGCGGGAGATGATACGCAGTATTTT	CASSQDLAGDDTQYF